There are a few counts of the clone carrying this TCR beta chain. The CDR3 covers 12 residues. Germline CDR1 and CDR2: GTSNPN and SVGIG (reference sequence). The V gene end was trimmed by 5 bases and the J gene end by 4 bases; junction bases not matched to a gene: 4. These data belong to a study of blood T cell repertoires in COVID-19. As originally analysed: Quantification of nucleated cells was approximated via reference gene primer amplification. Profiling relied on immunoSEQ multiplex PCR, and the TCRdb table lists in-frame clones only, not all of them. V, J and clone size are taken as reported in that table, and D and trimming were inferred from the DNA itself. The sample contains 130,000 to 150,000 clones, about 85% of which appear only once.

The chain links TRBV30 to TRBJ1-2, with TRBD1 identical over 7 bases. The receptor was isolated from a middle-aged woman with active or convalescent COVID-19. Sequenced material: peripheral blood. CDR3 bases: TGTGCCTGGGCGGGACAGCTCTATGGCTACACCTTC. Its protein product is CAWAGQLYGYTF.